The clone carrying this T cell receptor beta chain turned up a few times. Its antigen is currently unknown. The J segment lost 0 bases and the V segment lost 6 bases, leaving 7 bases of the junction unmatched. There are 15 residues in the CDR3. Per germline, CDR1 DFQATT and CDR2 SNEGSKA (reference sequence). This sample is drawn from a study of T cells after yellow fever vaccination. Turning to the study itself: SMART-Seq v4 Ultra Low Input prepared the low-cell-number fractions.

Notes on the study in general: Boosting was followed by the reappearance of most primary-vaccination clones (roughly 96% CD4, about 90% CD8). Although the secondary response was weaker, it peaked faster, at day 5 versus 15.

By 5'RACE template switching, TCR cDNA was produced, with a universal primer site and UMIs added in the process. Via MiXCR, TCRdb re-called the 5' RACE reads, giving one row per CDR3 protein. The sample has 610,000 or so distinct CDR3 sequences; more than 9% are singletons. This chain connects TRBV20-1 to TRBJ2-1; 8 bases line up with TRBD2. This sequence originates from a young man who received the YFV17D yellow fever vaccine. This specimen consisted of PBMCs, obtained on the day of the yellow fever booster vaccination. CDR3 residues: CSADRGGSSYNEQFF. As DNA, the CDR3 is TGCAGTGCAGACCGCGGGGGGAGCTCCTACAATGAGCAGTTCTTC.